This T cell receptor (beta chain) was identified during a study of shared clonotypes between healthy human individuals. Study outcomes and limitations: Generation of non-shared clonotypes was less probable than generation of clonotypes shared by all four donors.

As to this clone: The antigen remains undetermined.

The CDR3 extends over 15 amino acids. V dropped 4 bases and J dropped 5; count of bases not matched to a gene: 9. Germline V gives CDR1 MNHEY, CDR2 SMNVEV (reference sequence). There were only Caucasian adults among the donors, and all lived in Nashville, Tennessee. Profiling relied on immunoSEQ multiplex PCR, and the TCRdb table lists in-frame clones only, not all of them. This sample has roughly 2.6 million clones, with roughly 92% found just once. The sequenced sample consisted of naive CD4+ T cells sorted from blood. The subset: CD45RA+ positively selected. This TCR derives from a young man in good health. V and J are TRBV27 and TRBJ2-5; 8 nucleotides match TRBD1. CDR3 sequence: CASSSYGQGRETQYF. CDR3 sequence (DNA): TGTGCCAGCAGTTCATATGGACAGGGACGGGAGACCCAGTACTTC.